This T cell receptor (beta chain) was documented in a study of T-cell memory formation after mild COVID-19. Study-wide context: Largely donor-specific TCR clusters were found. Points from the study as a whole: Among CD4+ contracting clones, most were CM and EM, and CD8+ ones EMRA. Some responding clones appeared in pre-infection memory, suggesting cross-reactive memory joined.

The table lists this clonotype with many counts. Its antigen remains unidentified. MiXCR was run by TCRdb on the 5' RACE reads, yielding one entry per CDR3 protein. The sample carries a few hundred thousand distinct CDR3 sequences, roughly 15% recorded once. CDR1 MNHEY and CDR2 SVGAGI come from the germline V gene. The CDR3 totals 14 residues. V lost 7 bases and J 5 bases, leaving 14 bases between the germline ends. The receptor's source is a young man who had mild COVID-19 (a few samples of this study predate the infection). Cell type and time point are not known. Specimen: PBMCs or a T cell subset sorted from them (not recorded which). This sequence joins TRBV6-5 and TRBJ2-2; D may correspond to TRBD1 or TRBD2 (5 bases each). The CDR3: CASTKLGVTGELFF. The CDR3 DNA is TGTGCCAGCACTAAGTTGGGGGTAACCGGGGAGCTGTTTTTT.